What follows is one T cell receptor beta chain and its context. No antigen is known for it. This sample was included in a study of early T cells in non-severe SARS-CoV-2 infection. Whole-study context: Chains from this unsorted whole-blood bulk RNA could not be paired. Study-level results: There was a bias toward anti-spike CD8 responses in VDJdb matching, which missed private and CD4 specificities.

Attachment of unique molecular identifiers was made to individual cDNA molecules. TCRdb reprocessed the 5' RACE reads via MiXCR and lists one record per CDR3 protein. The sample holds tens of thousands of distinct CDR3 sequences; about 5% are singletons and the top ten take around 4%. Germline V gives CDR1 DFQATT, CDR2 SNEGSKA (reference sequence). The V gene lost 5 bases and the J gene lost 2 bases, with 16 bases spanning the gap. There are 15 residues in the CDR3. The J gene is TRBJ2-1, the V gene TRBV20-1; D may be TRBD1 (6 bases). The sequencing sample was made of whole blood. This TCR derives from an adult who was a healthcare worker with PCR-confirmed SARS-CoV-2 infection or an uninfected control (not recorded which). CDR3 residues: CSAEKRGSAYNEQFF. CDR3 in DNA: TGCAGTGCTGAGAAAAGGGGGTCCGCCTACAATGAGCAGTTCTTC.